The source of this TCR beta chain is a study of blood T cell repertoires in COVID-19 (dated by TCRdb to 2020 to 2021). For context, the study as a whole: Samples from collaborators originated in the United States, Italy and Spain and spanned both the acute and convalescent phases of COVID-19. Where HLA class I and class II types were available, the types were taken from metadata supplied by the sample provider, not from assay-based typing. Deeply sampled blood TCRbeta repertoires from subjects exposed to, actively infected with, or recovered from COVID-19 were included in the dataset. A de-identified subject ID, COVID-19 status, age in years and sex were almost always included in the sample metadata. The samples were drawn from two sources: the first 160 participants of the ongoing ImmuneRACE study, and 1,000 to 1,500 subjects contributed by 6 global collaborators. The repertoires were released in a freely available public database meant as a resource for research on the immune response to SARS-CoV-2. The material from the prospective study consisted of cDNA or gDNA derived from T cells, B-cell-depleted T cells, or PBMCs. Points the paper makes about the study in general: The quantity of clinical and demographic metadata differed by source and by participant and was supplied without curation.

The germline V gene yields SGHRS for CDR1 and YFSETQ for CDR2. V has 3 bases trimmed and J has 3 bases trimmed; junction bases matching no gene number 8. The CDR3 measures 17 amino acids from cysteine to phenylalanine. The retained sequence is limited to the CDR3, 51 bases, with the frame set at the first base. TCRbeta CDR3 regions were amplified from genomic DNA by means of the immunoSEQ Assay, a bias-controlled multiplex PCR. Per the source publication's procedure: Within the assay, amplification of reference gene primers was used to estimate how many nucleated cells each sample contained. To quantify the absolute abundance of each unique TCRbeta CDR3 rearrangement, sequence reads were collapsed and filtered. For each sample, productive Simpson clonality was calculated as the square root of Simpson's diversity index over productive rearrangements. TCRdb mirrors the immuneACCESS table, restricted to in-frame sequences. Some clones are absent from its copies; in checked studies, under half trace to an unresolved V gene, and the reason for the others is unknown. V, J and clone size were drawn from that table, and D and trimming were deduced from the DNA. Here the sample has about 410,000 clones; roughly 88% occur a single time. Over 1.3% of the sample belongs to the ten largest clones.

Whole blood was collected in K2EDTA tubes by collaborating institutions according to the institutions' own protocols. For TCRbeta analysis, collaborators shipped samples as frozen whole blood, isolated PBMCs, or DNA extracted from either of those sample types. With regard to this clone: Its antigen is not yet known. No base qualities exist here, and no much larger clone lies one base off it.

The sequenced sample consisted of peripheral blood. The chain is encoded by TRBV5-1 joined to TRBJ2-5; TRBD2 aligns with 13 central bases. This sequence was found in a woman between 25 and 40 years old with active or convalescent COVID-19. The DNA sequence reads TGCGCCAGCAGCTCGACCGGGACTAGCGGGATCAAAGAGACCCAGTACTTC. The resulting protein is CASSSTGTSGIKETQYF.